The 17 T cell receptor beta chains listed next were all sequenced from one sample in a study of T cells after yellow fever vaccination. TCRdb itself ran the 5' RACE reads through MiXCR, one entry per CDR3 protein. The sample lists about 85,000 distinct CDR3 sequences, 13% seen once, with approximately 25% in the top ten. The sample was CD8+ T cells not binding an NS4B(214-222) dextramer, sorted from PBMCs, taken 21 days after the first yellow fever vaccination. These receptor sequences come from a young man who received the YFV17D yellow fever vaccine.

This chain uses TRBV4-1 with TRBJ2-4, with no clear D. Germline lookup yields CDR1 MGHRA and CDR2 YSYEKL. This CDR3 is built from 16 residues. Trimming stripped 1 base from V and 6 bases from J, with 16 bases between. The CDR3 sequence is CASSQVESARGNIQYF. Written as DNA, the CDR3 is TGCGCCAGCAGCCAAGTGGAAAGTGCGCGAGGAAACATTCAGTACTTC.

This chain links TRBV19 with TRBJ1-2; D not certain. Germline loops: CDR1 LNHDA, CDR2 SQIVND (reference sequence). The CDR3 has 14 residues. Deletions cut 7 bases from V and 2 bases from J, with 14 bases between. CDR3 DNA sequence: TGTGCCAGTAAAGACCCCGGATGGAACTATGGCTACACCTTC. It codes for CASKDPGWNYGYTF. Using reference TRBV19 and TRBJ1-2 for the parts outside the CDR3, the full variable domain is DGGITQSPKYLFRKEGQNVTLSCEQNLNHDAMYWYRQDPGQGLRLIYYSQIVNDFQKGDIAEGYSVSREKKESFPLTVTSAQKNPTAFYLCASKDPGWNYGYTFGSGTRLTVV.

The chain combines TRBV7-9 with TRBJ1-1; D is possibly TRBD1 (5 bases). This CDR3 is built from 15 residues. Germline V gene sequence: CDR1 SEHNR, CDR2 FQNEAQ (reference sequence). Trimming pared 7 bases from V and 2 bases from J, leaving 17 bases between. CDR3 loop: CASITPRGTNTEAFF. As DNA, the CDR3 is TGTGCCAGCATCACACCCCGGGGCACCAACACTGAAGCTTTCTTT.

The chain employs TRBV2 and TRBJ1-5; 8 bases align to TRBD1. There are 14 residues in the CDR3. The V segment lost 3 bases and the J segment 6 bases; nucleotides outside the gene matches: 4. CDR1 is SNHLY, CDR2 FYNNEI, per germline. This CDR3 is CASSEQGAIQPQHF. In nucleotides, the CDR3 is TGTGCCAGCAGTGAGCAGGGGGCGATTCAGCCCCAGCATTTT.

J is TRBJ2-7 and V is TRBV5-5, with 7 bases identical to TRBD1. This CDR3 contains 14 residues. Germline-derived CDR1 and CDR2 are SGHKS and YYEKEE (reference sequence). V trimming: 4 bases; J trimming: 3 bases; junction bases outside the gene matches: 7. CDR3 in DNA: TGTGCCAGCAGCCCCGGGACAGAAAACTACGAGCAGTACTTC. Protein sequence: CASSPGTENYEQYF.

The chain recombines TRBV6-1 with TRBJ2-3, with 7 positions matching TRBD1. Germline assignment: CDR1 MNHNS and CDR2 SASEGT. The J segment lost 1 base and the V segment lost 8 bases, leaving 12 bases of the junction unmatched. This CDR3 comprises 16 residues. The chain's CDR3 is CASQGLRDRRTDTQYF. CDR3 bases: TGTGCCAGCCAGGGCCTCCGGGACAGACGCACAGATACGCAGTATTTT.

This clonotype was observed a few times. This chain links TRBV7-9 with TRBJ1-2; 7 bases fit TRBD1. V lost 7 bases to trimming and J lost 4 bases; unmatched junction nucleotides: 9. There are 14 residues in the CDR3. Germline CDR1 is SEHNR and CDR2 is FQNEAQ (reference sequence). The CDR3 reads CASTTPTGPYGYTF. The DNA of the CDR3 is TGTGCCAGCACCACCCCGACAGGGCCCTATGGCTACACCTTC.

This clonotype has a handful of counts. V and J are TRBV7-2 and TRBJ2-1; maybe TRBD2 (5 bases). The germline V gene has CDR1 SGHTA and CDR2 FQGNSA. Trimming left V 5 bases short and J 9 bases short, with 11 bases between. CDR3 size: 12 residues. CDR3 protein: CASSNPRGEQFF. CDR3 sequence (DNA): TGTGCCAGCAGCAATCCCCGGGGTGAGCAGTTCTTC.

The rearrangement joins TRBV7-8 to TRBJ2-3, with D maybe TRBD2 (6 bases). The germline V and J ends were trimmed by 5 bases and 9 bases, with 18 bases remaining between them. The CDR3 has 14 amino acids. Looked up from germline, CDR1 is SGHVS and CDR2 is FQNEAQ. CDR3 sequence (DNA): TGTGCCAGCAGCCCGGTCGCAGGAGGGAACACGCAGTATTTT. Its protein is CASSPVAGGNTQYF.

In its sample, this clonotype was seen many times. V gene TRBV7-9 combines with J gene TRBJ2-2, with no clear D. This CDR3 spans 13 amino acids. V lost 3 bases, J lost 6 bases, and 8 bases lay in between. Germline V gives CDR1 SEHNR, CDR2 FQNEAQ (reference sequence). CDR3 sequence: CASSFIGPGELFF. The CDR3 DNA reads TGTGCCAGCAGCTTCATCGGTCCCGGGGAGCTGTTTTTT.

This clonotype turned up a few times. The chain carries TRBV25-1 and TRBJ1-2; D gene unclear. The germline V gene has CDR1 MGHDK and CDR2 SYGVNS. CDR3 length: 19 residues. V was cut by 11 bases and J by 4 bases, with 35 bases left in between. The CDR3 sequence: CAASSPSSGALQPGYGYTF. In DNA form, the CDR3 reads TGTGCCGCCAGCAGTCCTAGCAGTGGCGCCCTTCAACCTGGCTATGGCTACACCTTC.

About this clonotype: At one of its ends the junction is not consistent with the germline gene, which may arise from a read error. CDR3 amino acids: CASSGDGETQYF. Written as DNA, the CDR3 is TGTGCTAGCAGCGGGGACGGGGAGACCCAGTACTTC. The rearrangement joins TRBV7-7 to TRBJ2-5; 7 bases align to TRBD2. The germline CDR1 and CDR2 sequences are SSHAT and FNYEAQ (reference sequence). This CDR3 region has 12 residues.

The rearrangement links TRBV4-1 to TRBJ2-1, with 10 bases fitting TRBD2. Looked up from germline, CDR1 is MGHRA and CDR2 is YSYEKL. After removal of 4 bases from V and 9 bases from J, the junction contained 12 bases not matched to a gene. The CDR3 runs 16 residues. The CDR3 nucleotides are TGCGCCAGCAGCCCTATGGGAGCGGGGGGGCCGTTTGAGCAGTTCTTC. It is translated as CASSPMGAGGPFEQFF.

The chain has TRBV10-3 and TRBJ2-3; 8 bases agree with TRBD2. This CDR3 is 18 amino acids long. Germline V gene sequence: CDR1 ENHRY, CDR2 SYGVKD. V was pared by 0 bases and J by 2 bases, with 10 bases of the junction left unmatched. The CDR3 nucleotides are TGTGCCATCAGTGAGTCGACCAGGCGGGGGGTCTCCACAGATACGCAGTATTTT. Protein product: CAISESTRRGVSTDTQYF.

J is TRBJ2-7 and V is TRBV9, with a tentative D call TRBD2 (6 bases). Between the trimmed V and J ends, which lost 5 bases and 4 bases, there was a span of 13 bases. The germline gives CDR1 SGDLS, CDR2 YYNGEE. The CDR3 totals 13 residues. The CDR3 region is CASSAGSQYEQYF. The CDR3 DNA is TGTGCCAGCAGTGCGGGATCGCAATACGAGCAGTACTTC. The full variable domain, its missing parts supplied by reference TRBV9 and TRBJ2-7, is DSGVTQTPKHLITATGQRVTLRCSPRSGDLSVYWYQQSLDQGLQFLIQYYNGEERAKGNILERFSAQQFPDLHSELNLSSLELGDSALYFCASSAGSQYEQYFGPGTRLTVT.

The rearrangement uses TRBV6-5 and TRBJ2-7; D not resolved. CDR3 length equals 13 residues. From germline, CDR1 is MNHEY and CDR2 SVGAGI. The ends were cut back, 3 bases at V and 3 bases at J, with 9 bases in the middle. CDR3 DNA sequence: TGTGCCAGCAGTTATTCGGGTAGCTACGAGCAGTACTTC. It is translated as CASSYSGSYEQYF.

The V gene is TRBV7-2, the J gene TRBJ2-7; 8 positions match TRBD2. The CDR3 consists of 16 residues. CDR1 and CDR2 (germline): SGHTA, FQGNSA. V lost 5 bases to trimming and J lost 2 bases; unmatched junction nucleotides: 11. CDR3 in DNA: TGTGCCAGCAGCCTGGTACCGGGGGGGATTACCTACGAGCAGTACTTC. Translating gives CASSLVPGGITYEQYF. Based on the CDR3 plus reference TRBV7-2 and TRBJ2-7, the full variable domain is GAGVSQSPSNKVTEKGKDVELRCDPISGHTALYWYRQSLGQGLEFLIYFQGNSAPDKSGLPSDRFSAERTGGSVSTLTIQRTQQEDSAVYLCASSLVPGGITYEQYFGPGTRLTVT.